Shown below are 32 T cell receptor beta chains from a single sample sequenced in a study of regulatory T cells in long-lasting Graves disease. In building TCR beta libraries, iRepertoire HTBI primers were used together with Arm-PCR of CDR3 regions. One entry per CDR3 protein, called by TCRdb with MiXCR from the multiplex PCR reads. The sample lists about 420,000 distinct CDR3 sequences, approximately 16% occurring once. Time point meaning: newly diagnosed GD, antithyroid drugs for less than 3 months. PBMC RNA was the source of the TCR library. These same records also appear under a second study, on T cells in Graves' hyperthyroidism and ophthalmopathy.

Sequenced here: peripheral blood mononuclear cells (PBMCs), sampled at new diagnosis, from a patient treated with antithyroid drugs. Receptors were obtained from a woman aged 18-35 years with Graves disease.

The chain recombines TRBV6-2 or TRBV6-3 with TRBJ2-7; 8 bases line up with TRBD2. Germline V gene sequence: CDR1 MNHEY, CDR2 SVGEGT. Germline trimming cut 5 bases from V and 0 bases from J; bases unmatched to any gene: 6. The CDR3 consists of 15 residues. The CDR3 DNA reads TGTGCCAGCAGTGAATTGAGCGGGAGCTCCTACGAGCAGTACTTC. It is translated as CASSELSGSSYEQYF.

This clonotype was counted between two and nine times. The gene calls are TRBV29-1 and TRBJ2-1, with 7 bases identical to TRBD2. V was clipped by 6 bases and J by 6 bases; unmatched bases: 8. The CDR3 sequence is 13 residues long. The germline V gene encodes CDR1 SQVTM and CDR2 ANQGSEA. CDR3 nucleotides: TGCAGCGTCGCTAGCGGAGCTCCCAATGAGCAGTTCTTC. Amino acids: CSVASGAPNEQFF.

Many counts were recorded for this clonotype. The chain carries TRBV28 and TRBJ2-1; D gene uncertain. V shed 5 bases and J shed 9 bases, with 17 bases lying between them. Germline V gene sequence: CDR1 MDHEN, CDR2 SYDVKM. The CDR3 length is 14 residues. The CDR3 region has the DNA TGTGCCAGCAGTGCAAATATCCGCTCCGCTGAGCAGTTCTTC. Translating it yields CASSANIRSAEQFF. Looking up the rest from reference TRBV28 and TRBJ2-1 gives the full variable domain: DVKVTQSSRYLVKRTGEKVFLECVQDMDHENMFWYRQDPGLGLRLIYFSYDVKMKEKGDIPEGYSVSREKKERFSLILESASTNQTSMYLCASSANIRSAEQFFGPGTRLTVL.

This clonotype was picked up many times. The chain recombines TRBV7-2 with TRBJ2-2, with 8 bases that match TRBD2. The CDR3 extends over 15 amino acids. The J segment lost 4 bases and the V segment lost 4 bases, leaving 5 bases of the junction unmatched. Germline V gene lookup returns CDR1 SGHTA and CDR2 FQGNSA. CDR3 sequence: CASSSSGSGTGELFF. The CDR3 nucleotides are TGTGCCAGCAGCTCCAGCGGGAGTGGCACCGGGGAGCTGTTTTTT.

This clonotype was counted ten times or more. This chain joins TRBV28 and TRBJ1-2; a possible D gene is TRBD1 (5 bases). The germline V and J ends were trimmed by 4 bases and 4 bases, with 16 bases remaining between them. This CDR3 region has 15 residues. Germline V gives CDR1 MDHEN, CDR2 SYDVKM. CDR3 in amino acids: CASSSGRVIIYGYTF. The CDR3 region has the DNA TGTGCCAGCAGTTCGGGCAGGGTGATCATCTATGGCTACACCTTC.

This sequence joins TRBV6-2 or TRBV6-3 and TRBJ1-5; 10 bases align to TRBD1. This CDR3 contains 19 residues. Per germline, CDR1 MNHEY and CDR2 SVGEGT. V trimming: 4 bases; J trimming: 0 bases; junction bases outside the gene matches: 12. CDR3 DNA: TGTGCCAGCAGTTCTCCCGGGACAGGGGAGTGGTATAGCAATCAGCCCCAGCATTTT. This translates into CASSSPGTGEWYSNQPQHF.

This clonotype has more than one count but fewer than ten. This sequence joins TRBV19 and TRBJ1-5; D is undetermined. The germline V gene has CDR1 LNHDA and CDR2 SQIVND (reference sequence). V gave up 1 base and J gave up 3 bases, with 7 bases separating them. The CDR3 runs 14 residues. The chain's CDR3 is CASSIVGLNQPQHF. The DNA for the CDR3 is TGTGCCAGTAGTATAGTAGGGCTCAATCAGCCCCAGCATTTT.

This clonotype was detected many times. The V call is TRBV20-1, the J call TRBJ2-7; 7 nucleotides line up with TRBD2. The V gene's germline CDR1 is DFQATT and CDR2 SNEGSKA (reference sequence). The trim removed 0 bases at V and 1 base at J, leaving 12 bases unmatched. CDR3 size: 17 residues. For the CDR3, the DNA is TGCAGTGCTAGAGATCTTTTCTCCGGGACTACTTCCTACGAGCAGTACTTC. It specifies CSARDLFSGTTSYEQYF.

The sample holds many counts of this clonotype. The V and J genes are TRBV12-3 or TRBV12-4 and TRBJ1-3; D gene unclear. The CDR3 totals 15 residues. With 5 bases removed from V and 0 bases from J, the gap between germline ends came to 11 bases. CDR3 in amino acids: CASSATGNSGNTIYF. The CDR3 DNA reads as TGTGCCAGCAGTGCCACCGGGAACTCTGGAAACACCATATATTTT.

This clonotype was picked up many times. The chain has TRBV5-6 and TRBJ2-3, with TRBD2 matching 8 bases. Germline lookup yields CDR1 SGHDT and CDR2 YYEEEE. With 0 bases clipped from V and 0 bases from J, the junction kept 9 bases outside the gene matches. The CDR3 spans 18 residues. The CDR3: CASSLGVASGSSTDTQYF. The CDR3 bases are TGTGCCAGCAGCTTGGGGGTAGCTAGCGGGTCTAGCACAGATACGCAGTATTTT.

This clonotype occurred a few times. The chain couples TRBV5-1 to TRBJ1-1, with D maybe TRBD1 (6 bases). Trimming removed 0 bases at V and 7 bases at J, with 10 bases between. The CDR3 has 13 amino acids. Germline-derived CDR1 and CDR2 are SGHRS and YFSETQ. For the CDR3, the DNA is TGCGCCAGCAGCTTGGGGGGGCGCCTTGAAGCTTTCTTT. Its translation: CASSLGGRLEAFF.

The chain couples TRBV6-5 to TRBJ1-4; weak D call: TRBD1 (6 bases). Germline V lookup: CDR1 MNHEY, CDR2 SVGAGI. V lost 2 bases and J 1 base, leaving 8 bases between the germline ends. The CDR3 consists of 15 residues. CDR3 amino acids: CASSYADRTNEKLFF. CDR3 coding DNA: TGTGCCAGCAGTTACGCGGACAGAACTAATGAAAAACTGTTTTTT.

This clonotype was counted many times. The V gene is TRBV11-2, the J gene TRBJ1-5, with D unclear. Per the germline V gene, CDR1 is SGHAT and CDR2 is FQNNGV. There are 15 residues in the CDR3. V was cut by 5 bases and J by 7 bases, with 18 bases left in between. CDR3 in amino acids: CASSRSGQRGQPQHF. The CDR3 DNA reads as TGTGCCAGCAGCCGGAGTGGGCAGCGGGGACAGCCCCAGCATTTT.

This clonotype was counted a few times. The chain joins TRBV12-3 or TRBV12-4 to TRBJ2-5; 13 nucleotides align to TRBD2. The CDR3 extends over 16 amino acids. V lost 6 bases and J lost 6; bases outside the gene matches: 10. This chain's CDR3 is CASSATSGRAGQTQYF. Here the CDR3 DNA reads TGTGCCAGCAGCGCCACTAGCGGGAGGGCCGGCCAGACCCAGTACTTC.

This clonotype showed up just a few times. The chain carries TRBV30 and TRBJ2-3; the D gene could be TRBD1 or TRBD2 (7 bases each). V lost 2 bases and J 3 bases, leaving 15 bases between the germline ends. In germline, CDR1 is GTSNPN, CDR2 SVGIG (reference sequence). There are 15 residues in the CDR3. The CDR3 DNA reads TGTGCCTGGAGTCTCCCAGGGGGAGGGACAGATACGCAGTATTTT. It yields the protein CAWSLPGGGTDTQYF. Combining the CDR3 with reference TRBV30 and TRBJ2-3 gives the whole variable domain SQTIHQWPATLVQPVGSPLSLECTVEGTSNPNLYWYRQAAGRGLQLLFYSVGIGQISSEVPQNLSASRPQDRQFILSSKKLLLSDSGFYLCAWSLPGGGTDTQYFGPGTRLTVL.

This clonotype was detected once. This chain uses TRBV7-9 with TRBJ2-5; D might be TRBD1 or TRBD2, each matching 5 bases. This CDR3 region has 15 residues. Germline V gene sequence: CDR1 SEHNR, CDR2 FQNEAQ (reference sequence). V lost 6 bases and J lost 0, with 14 bases in between. For the CDR3, the DNA is TGTGCCAGCAGTGGGGACGGACACAACCAAGAGACCCAGTACTTC. Amino acids: CASSGDGHNQETQYF. Full variable domain (outside the CDR3, taken from reference TRBV7-9 and TRBJ2-5): DTGVSQNPRHKITKRGQNVTFRCDPISEHNRLYWYRQTLGQGPEFLTYFQNEAQLEKSRLLSDRFSAERPKGSFSTLEIQRTEQGDSAMYLCASSGDGHNQETQYFGPGTRLLVL.

The table lists this clonotype with many counts. The rearrangement uses TRBV7-3 and TRBJ2-7, with D possibly called TRBD1 or TRBD2 (5 bases each). Germline lookup yields CDR1 SGHTA and CDR2 FQGTGA. The CDR3 contains 13 residues. The V end lost 10 bases, the J end lost 0 bases, and 13 bases lay between the germline ends. The CDR3 protein is CATLGTSSYEQYF. The DNA of the CDR3 is TGTGCCACCCTCGGGACGAGCTCCTACGAGCAGTACTTC.

This clonotype appeared a few times. The chain joins TRBV7-8 to TRBJ1-5, with 8 bases matching TRBD1. V was pared by 1 base and J by 6 bases, with 11 bases of the junction left unmatched. This CDR3 contains 17 residues. The germline CDR1 and CDR2 sequences are SGHVS and FQNEAQ. The CDR3 DNA follows: TGTGCCAGCAGCTTAGTCCCGGACAGGGTAGCTGCTCAGCCCCAGCATTTT. It yields the protein CASSLVPDRVAAQPQHF. The complete variable domain, with remaining parts taken from reference TRBV7-8 and TRBJ1-5, reads GAGVSQSPRYKVAKRGQDVALRCDPISGHVSLFWYQQALGQGPEFLTYFQNEAQLDKSGLPSDRFFAERPEGSVSTLKIQRTQQEDSAVYLCASSLVPDRVAAQPQHFGDGTRLSIL.

This clonotype was counted at least ten times. This rearrangement joins TRBV28 to TRBJ2-1, with D possibly being TRBD1 or TRBD2 (5 bases each). Germline V gene data show CDR1 as MDHEN and CDR2 as SYDVKM. With 10 bases removed from V and 0 bases from J, the gap between germline ends came to 13 bases. This CDR3 has 14 residues. For the CDR3, the DNA is TGTGCCACCGGGGCGAAGGGCTCCTACAATGAGCAGTTCTTC. Its protein is CATGAKGSYNEQFF.

The chain recombines TRBV19 with TRBJ2-5, with D possibly TRBD2 on 6 matching bases. Germline V gene lookup returns CDR1 LNHDA and CDR2 SQIVND (reference sequence). This CDR3 is 15 amino acids long. The germline V and J ends were trimmed by 7 bases and 10 bases, with 25 bases remaining between them. CDR3 amino acids: CASTLRGGKPEGQYF. CDR3 DNA: TGTGCCAGTACCCTACGAGGCGGGAAGCCCGAGGGCCAGTACTTC.

This clonotype was counted only a few times. This rearrangement joins TRBV5-1 to TRBJ2-3; 11 positions agree with TRBD2. The V segment lost 3 bases and the J segment 2 bases; nucleotides outside the gene matches: 14. Germline loops: CDR1 SGHRS, CDR2 YFSETQ. The CDR3 is 19 residues long. The CDR3, as DNA: TGCGCCAGCAGCTGGGGACTAGCGGATAACACCTTGGTCACAGATACGCAGTATTTT. As protein: CASSWGLADNTLVTDTQYF.

In the case of this clonotype: A much bigger clone sits one base away, suggesting this may be a read error. The chain joins TRBV3-1 to TRBJ2-5, with D possibly TRBD1 on 6 matching bases. This CDR3 region has 15 residues. Germline V gene data show CDR1 as LGHDT and CDR2 as YNNKEL (reference sequence). The V end lost 4 bases, the J end lost 11 bases, and 23 bases lay between the germline ends. The CDR3 here is CASSLALDRQGEQYF. The CDR3 coding sequence is TGTGCCAGCAGCCTCGCCCTAGACAGGCAGGGTGAGCAGTACTTC.

This clonotype came up many times. The V gene is TRBV28, the J gene TRBJ2-5, with 8 bases aligning to TRBD2. Germline V gives CDR1 MDHEN, CDR2 SYDVKM. Trimming took 5 bases from V and 2 from J; bases not matched to a gene: 10. The CDR3 spans 16 residues. DNA of the CDR3: TGTGCCAGCAGTAGACTAGCGATGGTGCAGCAAGAGACCCAGTACTTC. Protein product: CASSRLAMVQQETQYF.

This clonotype showed up just a few times. The chain couples TRBV4-3 to TRBJ2-1; tentatively, D is TRBD2 (6 bases). Germline V lookup: CDR1 LGHNA, CDR2 YSLEER. This CDR3 is built from 14 residues. The V end lost 3 bases, the J end lost 6 bases, and 12 bases lay between the germline ends. The CDR3 DNA is TGCGCCAGCAGCCATGAGGGACTCAGCAATGAGCAGTTCTTC. This translates into CASSHEGLSNEQFF.

This clonotype was seen many times. Relative to the germline gene, one junction end is altered; a read error may explain this. The chain links TRBV7-8 to TRBJ2-3; TRBD1 aligns across 7 bases. Germline V gives CDR1 SGHVS, CDR2 FQNEAQ. This CDR3 comprises 13 residues. The CDR3 DNA is TGTGCCAGCAGTTCAAATCGGGACAGCCCTTTGAATTTT. The encoded protein is CASSSNRDSPLNF.

The V gene is TRBV7-8, the J gene TRBJ2-1; TRBD1 agrees at 12 bases. The better agreement between TRBJ2-5 and the DNA end casts doubt on the J call. The CDR3 extends over 17 amino acids. CDR1 and CDR2 (germline): SGHVS, FQNEAQ. CDR3 in amino acids: CASSSPGQGAPGETQYF. The CDR3 coding sequence is TGTGCCAGCAGCTCACCGGGACAGGGGGCCCCTGGAGAGACCCAGTACTTC.

About this clonotype itself: A much larger clone lies one base from this, so it may be a read error. The chain couples TRBV7-6 to TRBJ2-5; D is ambiguous. V was cut by 4 bases and J by 11 bases, with 20 bases left in between. CDR1 SGHVS and CDR2 FNYEAQ come from the germline V gene. This CDR3 is 14 amino acids long. For the CDR3, the DNA is TGTGCCAGCAGCTCCCGTTTCTCCTCGGATGAGCAGTACTTC. It yields the protein CASSSRFSSDEQYF.

The rearrangement joins TRBV12-3 or TRBV12-4 to TRBJ1-6; D gene ambiguous. V lost 1 base and J 10 bases, leaving 11 bases between the germline ends. The CDR3 is made up of 14 amino acids. The CDR3 loop reads CASSLGRELSPLHF. The CDR3, as DNA: TGTGCCAGCAGTTTAGGACGGGAACTCTCACCCCTCCACTTT.

This chain connects TRBV5-1 to TRBJ2-7; 13 bases map to TRBD2. Germline CDR1 is SGHRS and CDR2 is YFSETQ. Trimming cost V 1 base and J 9 bases; bases outside gene matches: 7. The CDR3 contains 15 residues. The CDR3 reads CASSLSGLAGEGQYF. In DNA, the CDR3 is TGCGCCAGCAGCTTGTCCGGACTAGCGGGAGAGGGGCAGTACTTC. Complete variable domain (other parts from reference TRBV5-1 and TRBJ2-7): KAGVTQTPRYLIKTRGQQVTLSCSPISGHRSVSWYQQTPGQGLQFLFEYFSETQRNKGNFPGRFSGRQFSNSRSEMNVSTLELGDSALYLCASSLSGLAGEGQYFGPGTRLTVT.

This clonotype has a count of ten or more. This chain joins TRBV18 and TRBJ1-6; a weak D match, TRBD1 (5 bases). The CDR3 runs to 12 residues. Germline-derived CDR1 and CDR2 are KGHSH and LQKENI. V lost 5 bases and J lost 17, with 16 bases in between. CDR3: CASSSARDRVHF. Here the CDR3 DNA reads TGTGCCAGCTCATCAGCCCGGGACCGAGTCCACTTT.

Ten or more counts support this clonotype. The chain uses TRBV13 and TRBJ1-2; TRBD1 aligns across 9 bases. The J segment lost 4 bases and the V segment lost 4 bases, leaving 7 bases of the junction unmatched. Germline values: CDR1 PRHDT, CDR2 FYEKMQ (reference sequence). This CDR3 region has 15 residues. Written as DNA, the CDR3 is TGTGCCAGCAGCTCCAGGACAGGGGAGGGCTATGGCTACACCTTC. Amino acid sequence: CASSSRTGEGYGYTF.

This clonotype was counted a few times. V gene TRBV7-3 combines with J gene TRBJ2-2, with D possibly matching TRBD2 (7 bases). CDR1 SGHTA and CDR2 FQGTGA come from the germline V gene. Trimming stripped 10 bases from V and 5 bases from J, with 17 bases between. The CDR3 runs 14 residues. Here the CDR3 DNA reads TGTGCCACTCGACCCGGGGGGCGTACCGGGGAGCTGTTTTTT. As protein: CATRPGGRTGELFF.